A single sample gave rise to the 8 T cell receptor beta chains below, sequenced in a study of blood T cell repertoires in COVID-19. Using immunoSEQ multiplex PCR, the repertoire was profiled, and TCRdb retains in-frame clones only, with some absent. Here the sample spans over 150,000 clones, 88% being singletons. The specimen sequenced was peripheral blood. These receptors all come from a man aged 45-65 years who had recovered from COVID-19.

This chain links TRBV6-2 or TRBV6-3 with TRBJ2-2, with TRBD2 matching over 10 bases. The CDR3 is 16 amino acids. J gave up 0 bases and V 5 bases, and 3 bases lay outside the gene matches. Germline V gene lookup returns CDR1 MNHEY and CDR2 SVGEGT. In DNA form, the CDR3 reads TGTGCCAGCAGTAGCGGGGGGGCTCCGAACACCGGGGAGCTGTTTTTT. It specifies CASSSGGAPNTGELFF.

The J gene is TRBJ1-6, the V gene TRBV18; 12 bases map to TRBD1. V lost 3 bases, J lost 7 bases, and 1 base stayed unmatched. CDR1 KGHSH and CDR2 LQKENI come from the germline V gene. The CDR3 has 15 residues. The CDR3 nucleotides are TGTGCCAGCTCACCGGGACAGGGGGCGAATTCACCCCTCCACTTT. Protein: CASSPGQGANSPLHF.

This chain's CDR3 is CASSPALAGVREQYF. The CDR3 nucleotides are TGTGCCAGCTCACCCGCACTAGCGGGGGTTCGCGAGCAGTACTTC. This chain links TRBV18 with TRBJ2-7; 11 bases match TRBD2. This CDR3 is 15 amino acids long. The V and J ends lost 3 bases and 6 bases, in that order; junction bases with no gene match: 7. Per germline, CDR1 KGHSH and CDR2 LQKENI.

This sequence joins TRBV7-3 and TRBJ2-1, with D possibly being TRBD2 (8 bases). V dropped 4 bases and J dropped 5 bases, with 18 bases sitting between them. Germline V gives CDR1 SGHTA, CDR2 FQGTGA. CDR3 length: 16 residues. The CDR3 sequence: CASSSSLSGTDNEQFF. As DNA, the CDR3 is TGTGCCAGCAGCTCCAGTCTTAGCGGGACAGACAATGAGCAGTTCTTC. The variable domain in full, with the rest retrieved from reference TRBV7-3 and TRBJ2-1, is GAGVSQTPSNKVTEKGKYVELRCDPISGHTALYWYRQSLGQGPEFLIYFQGTGAADDSGLPNDRFFAVRPEGSVSTLKIQRTERGDSAVYLCASSSSLSGTDNEQFFGPGTRLTVL.

This chain uses TRBV29-1 with TRBJ1-3; D unclear. V was clipped by 4 bases and J by 5 bases, with 9 bases between them. The CDR3 has 12 amino acids. Germline V CDR1 and CDR2: SQVTM, ANQGSEA. The CDR3 reads CSVGPERNTIYF. The CDR3 nucleotides are TGCAGCGTTGGCCCGGAGAGAAACACCATATATTTT.

V gene TRBV7-6 combines with J gene TRBJ2-2, with D possibly matching TRBD2 (6 bases). Germline V gene data show CDR1 as SGHVS and CDR2 as FNYEAQ. CDR3 size: 16 residues. V lost 1 base to trimming and J lost 4 bases, with 13 bases between them. The DNA of the CDR3 is TGTGCCAGCAGCTTAGTTCGGCCGACTAGCACCGGGGAGCTGTTTTTT. Amino acids: CASSLVRPTSTGELFF.

The CDR3 is CASSLGTSGRETQYF. DNA of the CDR3: TGTGCCAGCAGCTTAGGGACTAGCGGGAGAGAGACCCAGTACTTC. The chain links TRBV5-6 to TRBJ2-5; 14 bases line up with TRBD2. CDR3 size: 15 residues. CDR1 and CDR2 (germline): SGHDT, YYEEEE. The V and J ends lost 2 bases and 4 bases, in that order; junction bases with no gene match: 1.

This clone appeared a few times. The gene calls are TRBV7-9 and TRBJ1-5; no firm D call. Germline V gene data show CDR1 as SEHNR and CDR2 as FQNEAQ (reference sequence). The CDR3 has 17 residues. Trimming shortened V by 1 base and J by 1 base, and 14 bases separated the two germline ends. The CDR3 DNA sequence: TGTGCCAGCAGCTTAGTGGGGTCGAGGGAGAGCAATCAGCCCCAGCATTTT. Its protein product is CASSLVGSRESNQPQHF.